This T cell receptor (beta chain) was observed in a study of glioma-infiltrating T cells after dendritic cell vaccination. About the study: Dendritic cells derived from monocytes and pulsed with autologous tumor lysate formed the vaccine.

Time point meaning: after dendritic cell vaccination, including at tumor progression/relapse. PBMC were collected before vaccination, two weeks after the third vaccination, and at progression. About this clone: Its antigen remains unidentified.

Germline V gene lookup returns CDR1 MDHEN and CDR2 SYDVKM. The CDR3 is 13 amino acids. The ends lost 7 bases at V and 4 bases at J; junction bases unmatched: 6. General study points: Only a small number of patients had complete blood and tumor samples.

Amplification used 60 V beta primers and 13 J beta primers. The assay was immunoSEQ multiplex PCR, and TCRdb's table has in-frame clones only and misses some. The sample lists about 50,000 clones; around 91% were seen once. The sequence derives from a human donor with glioblastoma. The chain employs TRBV28 and TRBJ2-7; 8 positions agree with TRBD2. The material was blood, obtained after dendritic cell vaccination. This chain's CDR3 is CASTTRGGYEQYF. DNA for the CDR3: TGTGCCAGCACCACACGGGGGGGTTACGAGCAGTACTTC.